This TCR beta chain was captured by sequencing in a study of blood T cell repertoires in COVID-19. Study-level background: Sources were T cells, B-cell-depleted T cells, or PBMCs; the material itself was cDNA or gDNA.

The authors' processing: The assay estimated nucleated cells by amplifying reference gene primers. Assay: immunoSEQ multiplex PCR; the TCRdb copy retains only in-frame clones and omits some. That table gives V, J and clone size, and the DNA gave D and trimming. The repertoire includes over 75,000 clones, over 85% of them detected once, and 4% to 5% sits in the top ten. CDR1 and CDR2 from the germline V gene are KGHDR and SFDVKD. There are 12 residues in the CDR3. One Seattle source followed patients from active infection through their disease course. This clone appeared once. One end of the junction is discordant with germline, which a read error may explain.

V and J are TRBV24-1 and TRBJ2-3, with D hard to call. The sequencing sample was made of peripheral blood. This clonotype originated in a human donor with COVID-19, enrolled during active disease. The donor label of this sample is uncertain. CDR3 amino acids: CATSDPNRVPHF. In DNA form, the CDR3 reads TGTGCCACCAGTGATCCAAACAGAGTTCCACATTTT.